The 20 T cell receptor beta chains given below trace back to one sample, sequenced in a study of cytomegalovirus exposure and HLA in healthy donors. Primers for the PCR totalled 60 Vbeta and 13 Jbeta. The data were produced by immunoSEQ multiplex PCR, yet TCRdb's version contains in-frame clones alone and is incomplete. The repertoire holds 150,000 to 200,000 clones, with 75% to 85% as singletons. The material sequenced was PBMCs. The origin of the receptors is a woman in her fifties or sixties in good health and CMV-seronegative.

The table lists this clone with a few counts. V is TRBV12-5 and J is TRBJ2-1; tentative D call: TRBD2 (9 bases). Trimming stripped 7 bases from V and 4 bases from J, with 17 bases between. Germline V CDR1 and CDR2: LGHNT, FRNRAP. This CDR3 has 15 amino acids. The CDR3 reads CASARGLAGYNEQFF. The CDR3 DNA sequence: TGTGCTAGTGCCAGGGGGCTAGCGGGATACAATGAGCAGTTCTTC.

The chain employs TRBV5-6 and TRBJ2-6; 10 nucleotides match TRBD2. Trimming took 1 base from V and 4 from J; bases not matched to a gene: 5. Germline V gene lookup returns CDR1 SGHDT and CDR2 YYEEEE. The CDR3 is made up of 17 amino acids. CDR3 in amino acids: CASSLTGLAYGANVLTF. The CDR3 coding sequence is TGTGCCAGCAGCTTGACGGGACTAGCGTACGGGGCCAACGTCCTGACTTTC. Full variable domain (outside the CDR3, taken from reference TRBV5-6 and TRBJ2-6): DAGVTQSPTHLIKTRGQQVTLRCSPKSGHDTVSWYQQALGQGPQFIFQYYEEEERQRGNFPDRFSGHQFPNYSSELNVNALLLGDSALYLCASSLTGLAYGANVLTFGAGSRLTVL.

This chain uses TRBV2 with TRBJ2-7; 9 nucleotides agree with TRBD2. The CDR3 is 13 residues long. V shed 6 bases, J shed 3 bases, and the junction held 3 bases outside the gene matches. Germline values: CDR1 SNHLY, CDR2 FYNNEI. The CDR3 DNA follows: TGTGCCAGCAGGTTAGCGGGAGACTACGAGCAGTACTTC. This codes for CASRLAGDYEQYF.

In this sample, this clone turned up once. The chain combines TRBV19 with TRBJ1-1; the D gene is possibly TRBD1 (6 bases). Between the trimmed V and J ends, which lost 4 bases and 8 bases, there was a span of 20 bases. This CDR3 spans 15 amino acids. Germline loops: CDR1 LNHDA, CDR2 SQIVND (reference sequence). The CDR3 nucleotides are TGTGCCAGTAGTAAACAGGTAGCCAACGACAGGGAAGCTTTCTTT. Protein: CASSKQVANDREAFF.

This clone turned up a few times. V and J are TRBV6-5 and TRBJ2-7; the match to TRBD2 covers 9 bases. With V trimmed by 7 bases and J by 5 bases, 3 bases remained unmatched. Germline CDR1 and CDR2: MNHEY and SVGAGI. The CDR3 contains 12 residues. The CDR3 nucleotides read TGTGCCAGCACAGCGGGAGGCGACGAGCAGTACTTC. This gives the protein CASTAGGDEQYF.

This chain uses TRBV15 with TRBJ1-5, with D unresolved. The CDR3 contains 13 residues. V lost 3 bases and J 0 bases, leaving 3 bases between the germline ends. Germline V CDR1 and CDR2: LNHNV, YYDKDF (reference sequence). The CDR3 protein is CATSRYSNQPQHF. In DNA, the CDR3 is TGTGCCACCAGCAGGTATAGCAATCAGCCCCAGCATTTT.

J is TRBJ1-5 and V is TRBV7-2; the D gene is possibly TRBD1 (6 bases). Germline values: CDR1 SGHTA, CDR2 FQGNSA. Deletions cut 5 bases from V and 2 bases from J, with 13 bases between. The CDR3 is 15 amino acids. CDR3 in DNA: TGTGCCAGCAGCCCTCGAGGGGGTCGCAATCAGCCCCAGCATTTT. Amino acid sequence: CASSPRGGRNQPQHF. Using reference TRBV7-2 and TRBJ1-5 for the parts outside the CDR3, the full variable domain is GAGVSQSPSNKVTEKGKDVELRCDPISGHTALYWYRQSLGQGLEFLIYFQGNSAPDKSGLPSDRFSAERTGGSVSTLTIQRTQQEDSAVYLCASSPRGGRNQPQHFGDGTRLSIL.

The chain joins TRBV6-1 to TRBJ2-3; 7 nucleotides align to TRBD1. V lost 5 bases and J lost 0; bases outside the gene matches: 5. CDR1 is MNHNS and CDR2 is SASEGT in the germline V gene. This CDR3 is 15 amino acids long. The CDR3 nucleotides read TGTGCCAGCAGTTCCGGGACAGTTAGCACAGATACGCAGTATTTT. This sequence encodes CASSSGTVSTDTQYF.

The chain carries TRBV18 and TRBJ2-2, with a weak D call TRBD2 (5 bases). V was clipped by 1 base and J by 2 bases, with 14 bases between them. The CDR3 runs 17 residues. Germline CDR1 is KGHSH and CDR2 is LQKENI. The CDR3 DNA reads TGTGCCAGCTCACCACGGTCCGGGGTGCTCAACACCGGGGAGCTGTTTTTT. Its protein product is CASSPRSGVLNTGELFF. Looking up the rest from reference TRBV18 and TRBJ2-2 gives the full variable domain: NAGVMQNPRHLVRRRGQEARLRCSPMKGHSHVYWYRQLPEEGLKFMVYLQKENIIDESGMPKERFSAEFPKEGPSILRIQQVVRGDSAAYFCASSPRSGVLNTGELFFGEGSRLTVL.

J is TRBJ2-7 and V is TRBV5-1; 8 bases match TRBD1. Germline CDR1 is SGHRS and CDR2 is YFSETQ. The ends lost 3 bases at V and 6 bases at J; junction bases unmatched: 8. The CDR3 totals 14 residues. CDR3 DNA: TGCGCCAGCAGCTCGCGTAGGACAGGGAGCGAGCAGTACTTC. Protein product: CASSSRRTGSEQYF. Based on the CDR3 plus reference TRBV5-1 and TRBJ2-7, the full variable domain is KAGVTQTPRYLIKTRGQQVTLSCSPISGHRSVSWYQQTPGQGLQFLFEYFSETQRNKGNFPGRFSGRQFSNSRSEMNVSTLELGDSALYLCASSSRRTGSEQYFGPGTRLTVT.

There are a few counts of this clone. The CDR3 coding sequence is TGTGCCAGCAGGGGCTTAGGCTCCTATAATTCACCCCTCCACTTT. Translation: CASRGLGSYNSPLHF. The V and J genes are TRBV6-5 and TRBJ1-6, with no clear D. This CDR3 is built from 15 residues. The germline V gene has CDR1 MNHEY and CDR2 SVGAGI. V was shortened by 6 bases and J by 0 bases, with 9 bases between the two germline ends.

This chain uses TRBV28 with TRBJ2-1; TRBD2 matches 9 bases. V was clipped by 6 bases and J by 6 bases; unmatched bases: 6. CDR1 and CDR2 from the germline V gene are MDHEN and SYDVKM. The CDR3 totals 14 residues. The CDR3 sequence is CASRGSGRGNEQFF. In DNA, the CDR3 is TGTGCCAGCAGGGGTAGCGGGAGAGGCAATGAGCAGTTCTTC.

This clone was found a few times. The J gene is TRBJ2-7, the V gene TRBV5-4; possibly TRBD2 for D (5 bases). Trimming shortened V by 3 bases and J by 3 bases, and 13 bases separated the two germline ends. CDR3 length: 14 amino acids. From germline, CDR1 is SGHNT and CDR2 YYREEE (reference sequence). CDR3: CASSSRAGDYEQYF. Here the CDR3 DNA reads TGTGCCAGCAGCTCCCGGGCCGGGGACTACGAGCAGTACTTC.

CDR3 DNA sequence: TGCGCCAGCAGCCAAGTAATCCCAGGGGTTGAAAAACTGTTTTTT. Amino acids: CASSQVIPGVEKLFF. V and J are TRBV4-1 and TRBJ1-4; the D gene is possibly TRBD1 (6 bases). CDR1 and CDR2 (germline): MGHRA, YSYEKL. V shed 1 base and J shed 7 bases, with 13 bases lying between them. The CDR3 spans 15 residues.

This clone was observed once. The chain combines TRBV7-9 with TRBJ2-5; TRBD1 agrees at 9 bases. Losses at the gene ends were 5 bases for V and 3 bases for J; bases not matched to a gene: 10. The CDR3 contains 16 residues. CDR1 and CDR2 from the germline V gene are SEHNR and FQNEAQ (reference sequence). CDR3 region: CASSPGQGRSEETQYF. CDR3 nucleotide sequence: TGTGCCAGCAGCCCAGGACAGGGGAGGTCGGAAGAGACCCAGTACTTC. Full variable domain (rest looked up from reference TRBV7-9 and TRBJ2-5): DTGVSQNPRHKITKRGQNVTFRCDPISEHNRLYWYRQTLGQGPEFLTYFQNEAQLEKSRLLSDRFSAERPKGSFSTLEIQRTEQGDSAMYLCASSPGQGRSEETQYFGPGTRLLVL.

This chain uses TRBV27 with TRBJ1-1; D is possibly TRBD1 (6 bases). The germline V and J ends were trimmed by 1 base and 8 bases, with 11 bases remaining between them. Germline values: CDR1 MNHEY, CDR2 SMNVEV (reference sequence). This CDR3 has 13 amino acids. CDR3 DNA sequence: TGTGCCAGCAGTTTATTAGGGGGAATAGAAGCTTTCTTT. It encodes CASSLLGGIEAFF.

CDR3 in amino acids: CASSFAYEVPNEKLFF. For the CDR3, the DNA is TGTGCCAGCAGCTTTGCCTATGAGGTACCTAATGAAAAACTGTTTTTT. The rearrangement uses TRBV5-6 and TRBJ1-4, with D unresolved. Germline V CDR1 and CDR2: SGHDT, YYEEEE. Trimming removed 2 bases at V and 3 bases at J, with 14 bases between. This CDR3 contains 16 residues.

The chain joins TRBV6-1 to TRBJ1-2; D call uncertain. The germline CDR1 and CDR2 sequences are MNHNS and SASEGT. The CDR3 has 12 amino acids. The V end was cut by 3 bases, the J end by 4 bases, with 6 bases between. The CDR3 DNA follows: TGTGCCAGCAGTGAGAGGCTCTATGGCTACACCTTC. Translating it yields CASSERLYGYTF.

The V and J genes are TRBV29-1 and TRBJ1-2, with D possibly being TRBD1 (5 bases). Germline V CDR1 and CDR2: SQVTM, ANQGSEA. Trimming took off 0 bases at V and 0 bases at J, with 11 bases between the two ends. CDR3 length equals 15 residues. CDR3 sequence (DNA): TGCAGCGTTGAAGATCGGAGGGACTCTAACTATGGCTACACCTTC. It specifies CSVEDRRDSNYGYTF. Supplemented by reference TRBV29-1 and TRBJ1-2, the full variable domain reads SAVISQKPSRDICQRGTSLTIQCQVDSQVTMMFWYRQQPGQSLTLIATANQGSEATYESGFVIDKFPISRPNLTFSTLTVSNMSPEDSSIYLCSVEDRRDSNYGYTFGSGTRLTVV.

The V gene is TRBV7-9, the J gene TRBJ1-5; TRBD1 matches 7 bases. The germline gives CDR1 SEHNR, CDR2 FQNEAQ (reference sequence). The CDR3 runs 15 residues. Trimming removed 4 bases from V and 1 base from J; junction bases left unmatched: 4. The chain's CDR3 is CASSSQGGSNQPQHF. CDR3 in DNA: TGTGCCAGCAGCTCTCAGGGGGGAAGCAATCAGCCCCAGCATTTT.